Sequencing of this T cell receptor (beta chain) was carried out in a study of CD8 T cells in Susac syndrome. Overall study: Treatment at blood withdrawal was none, corticosteroids, or intravenous immunoglobulin alone in Susac syndrome patients.

This clonotype was seen only once. Antigen specificity is unknown. Study-wide points: It was acknowledged in the study that the number of individuals who were included in its TCR sequencing and HLA analysis was relatively small. The total CD8+ repertoires contained about 15 Susac-specific public clones, and the CD8+ TEMRA repertoires contained four to six.

The CDR3 loop spans 15 amino acids. The V and J ends lost 1 base and 4 bases respectively, with 8 bases between them. Germline assignment: CDR1 SGHDN and CDR2 FVKESK. Random hexamers were used to reverse transcribe roughly 0.45 to 1 ug of RNA. Via MiXCR, TCRdb re-called the immunoSEQ multiplex PCR reads, giving one row per CDR3 protein. The sample lists around 170,000 distinct CDR3 sequences, approximately 95% occurring once. The chain employs TRBV14 and TRBJ1-6; D is unclear. The sequenced material came from CD8+ T cells from PBMCs. This clonotype was obtained from a human donor with Susac syndrome. CDR3 sequence reads: CASSQGLFYNSPLHF. Written as DNA, the CDR3 is TGTGCCAGCAGCCAAGGATTGTTTTATAATTCACCCCTCCACTTT.